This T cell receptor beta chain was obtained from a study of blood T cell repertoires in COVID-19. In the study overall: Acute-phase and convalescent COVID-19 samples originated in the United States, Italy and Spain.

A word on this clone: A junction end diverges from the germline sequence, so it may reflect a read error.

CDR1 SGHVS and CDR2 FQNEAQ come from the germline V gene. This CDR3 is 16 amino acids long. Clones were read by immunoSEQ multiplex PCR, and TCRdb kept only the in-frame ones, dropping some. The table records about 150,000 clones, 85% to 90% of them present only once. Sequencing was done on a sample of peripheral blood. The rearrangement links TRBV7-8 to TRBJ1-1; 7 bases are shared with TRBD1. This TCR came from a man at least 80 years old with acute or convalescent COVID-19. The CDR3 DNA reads TGTGCCGGCAGCTTAGCGACAGGGATCATGAACACTGAAGCTTTCTTT. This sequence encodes CAGSLATGIMNTEAFF.